This is a list of T cell receptor beta chains from one sample in a study of T cells in localized non-small cell lung cancer. Produced via immunoSEQ multiplex PCR; TCRdb's table is partial and in-frame only. The sample includes tens of thousands of clones, 88% of them seen just once. The sequencing here drew on PBMCs, taken before any cancer treatment. The receptors stem from a man aged 40 to 75 with stage II lung adenocarcinoma. The CDR3 runs from the conserved cysteine through the conserved F or W. A D gene is named only where the DNA matches it firmly. For some rows the clone size is stated as once, few or many, or as a class when expanded; others skip it.

cdr3_length clone_size j_call d_call v_call cdr3_aa cdr3_nt
15 NA TRBJ1-5 NA TRBV2 CASSEVPGTGQPQHF TGTGCCAGCAGTGAAGTCCCAGGGACTGGTCAGCCCCAGCATTTT
17 NA TRBJ2-3 NA TRBV5-1 CASKYRPRVWSTDTQYF TGCGCCAGCAAATACAGGCCGCGCGTTTGGAGCACAGATACGCAGTATTTT
14 NA TRBJ1-4 NA TRBV5-6 CASSFGGLGEKLFF TGTGCCAGCAGCTTCGGGGGGTTGGGTGAAAAACTGTTTTTT
15 NA TRBJ2-2 NA TRBV9 CASSVVMGDTGELFF TGTGCCAGCAGCGTAGTAATGGGAGACACCGGGGAGCTGTTTTTT
14 NA TRBJ1-1 NA TRBV4-2 CASSPRGGETEAFF TGTGCCAGCAGCCCCCGAGGGGGGGAAACTGAAGCTTTCTTT
15 NA TRBJ2-6 NA TRBV4-1 CASSQESSGANVLTF TGCGCCAGCAGCCAAGAAAGCTCTGGGGCCAACGTCCTGACTTTC
14 NA TRBJ1-6 NA TRBV6-6 CASSPTGGGSPLHF TGTGCCAGCAGCCCGACTGGGGGGGGTTCACCCCTCCACTTT
17 NA TRBJ2-7 NA TRBV11-2 CASSSPTASDSYERQYF TGTGCCAGCAGCTCCCCAACGGCCAGTGACAGCTACGAGCGGCAGTACTTC
12 NA TRBJ2-7 NA TRBV11-3 CASSHKRGEQYF TGTGCCAGCAGCCACAAACGGGGGGAGCAGTACTTC
15 NA TRBJ1-6 TRBD1 TRBV4-3 CASSPRTGGDSPLHF TGCGCCAGCAGTCCCCGGACAGGGGGCGATTCACCCCTCCACTTT
14 NA TRBJ1-1 TRBD1 TRBV27 CASFSRDSYTEAFF TGTGCCAGCTTTTCCCGGGACAGCTACACTGAAGCTTTCTTT
15 NA TRBJ2-1 NA TRBV9 CASSVDWGSYNEQFF TGTGCCAGCAGCGTCGACTGGGGCTCCTACAATGAGCAGTTCTTC
17 NA TRBJ2-5 TRBD2 TRBV9 CASSVGTSGGAQETQYF TGTGCCAGCAGCGTAGGGACTAGCGGGGGGGCTCAAGAGACCCAGTACTTC
16 NA TRBJ1-3 TRBD1 TRBV4-2 CASSQEGQISGNTIYF TGTGCCAGCAGCCAAGAGGGACAGATCTCTGGAAACACCATATATTTT
13 NA TRBJ2-1 NA TRBV27 CASSLSLYNEQFF TGTGCCAGCAGTTTATCACTCTACAATGAGCAGTTCTTC
12 NA TRBJ2-3 NA TRBV14 CASSHELGGEYF TGTGCCAGCAGCCACGAGCTAGGGGGAGAGTATTTT
13 NA TRBJ2-5 TRBD2 TRBV7-2 CASRLAGGETQYF TGTGCCAGCCGGCTAGCGGGGGGAGAGACCCAGTACTTC
15 NA TRBJ1-4 NA TRBV27 CASSFGGKTNEKLFF TGTGCCAGCAGTTTCGGAGGGAAGACTAATGAAAAACTGTTTTTT
13 few TRBJ2-1 NA TRBV7-6 CASSLVADNEQFF TGTGCCAGCAGCTTAGTTGCTGACAATGAGCAGTTCTTC
15 NA TRBJ1-4 TRBD1 TRBV5-1 CASTIAGQGNEKLFF TGCGCCAGCACCATTGCGGGACAGGGTAATGAAAAACTGTTTTTT
17 NA TRBJ2-7 TRBD1 TRBV11-1 CASSPGTGGYSFYEQYF TGTGCCAGCAGCCCCGGGACAGGGGGCTATTCCTTCTACGAGCAGTACTTC
15 NA TRBJ1-5 NA TRBV27 CASSFSNGGNQPQHF TGTGCCAGCAGTTTCTCCAATGGGGGCAATCAGCCCCAGCATTTT